The clone carrying this T cell receptor (beta chain) was seen a few times. The antigen is undetermined. Germline V gives CDR1 MNHEY, CDR2 SMNVEV (reference sequence). Trimming pared 6 bases from V and 8 bases from J, leaving 13 bases between. This CDR3 spans 12 amino acids. Time point noted: 20-29 weeks after completion of therapy. This record belongs to a study of T cell therapy after organ transplantation. Some clones are missing from TCRdb's copy, which holds only in-frame ones; the method was immunoSEQ multiplex PCR. Here the sample spans about 3,600 clones, about two thirds being singletons. This receptor was identified in a human patient who had received a solid organ transplant and had CMV disease. Some T cells could come from the graft donor. The specimen comprised CD8+ T cells from blood, sampled after autologous CMV-specific T cell therapy. The chain links TRBV27 to TRBJ1-2; D unclear. CDR3 sequence reads: CASSHGEEGYTF. The DNA of the CDR3 is TGTGCCAGCAGCCATGGAGAGGAAGGCTACACCTTC.